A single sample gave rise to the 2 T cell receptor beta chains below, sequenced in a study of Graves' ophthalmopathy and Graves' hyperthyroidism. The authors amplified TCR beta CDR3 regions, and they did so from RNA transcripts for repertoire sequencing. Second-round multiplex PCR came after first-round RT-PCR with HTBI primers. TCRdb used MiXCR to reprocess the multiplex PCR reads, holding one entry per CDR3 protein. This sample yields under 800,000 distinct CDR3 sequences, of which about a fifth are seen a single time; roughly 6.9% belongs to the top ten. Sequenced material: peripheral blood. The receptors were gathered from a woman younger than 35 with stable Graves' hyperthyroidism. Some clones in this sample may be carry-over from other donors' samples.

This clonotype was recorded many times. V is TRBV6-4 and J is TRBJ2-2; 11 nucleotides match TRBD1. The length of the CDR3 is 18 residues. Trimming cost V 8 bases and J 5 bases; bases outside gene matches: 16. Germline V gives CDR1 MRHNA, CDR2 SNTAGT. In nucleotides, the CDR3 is TGTGCCAGCCCTGGGACAGGGGGTAGCGGGAGATGGACCGGGGAGCTGTTTTTT. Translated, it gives CASPGTGGSGRWTGELFF.

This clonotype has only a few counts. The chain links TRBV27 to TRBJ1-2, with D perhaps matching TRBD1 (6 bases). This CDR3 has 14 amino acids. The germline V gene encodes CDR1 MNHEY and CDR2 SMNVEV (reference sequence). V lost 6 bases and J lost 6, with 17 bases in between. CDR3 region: CASSPGVDLDGYTF. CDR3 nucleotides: TGTGCCAGCAGCCCAGGGGTGGATCTTGATGGCTACACCTTC.